The sequence of this TCR beta chain was determined in a study of Graves' ophthalmopathy and Graves' hyperthyroidism. This clonotype was picked up many times. As yet, its antigen is unknown. Study-wide results and limits: Blood shared most expanded thyroid clonotypes above 0.001 frequency.

Amplification from RNA transcripts yielded the TCR beta CDR3 regions. RT-PCR with HTBI primers came first, then second-round multiplex PCR. TCRdb independently ran MiXCR on the multiplex PCR reads; one entry per CDR3 protein. The data hold more than 1,000,000 distinct CDR3 sequences, with approximately 35% observed a single time. In germline, CDR1 is SEHNR, CDR2 FQNEAQ (reference sequence). Trimming took 0 bases from V and 8 from J, leaving 13 bases between them. CDR3 length: 14 amino acids. This sequence joins TRBV7-9 and TRBJ1-2; D is unclear. The source material was peripheral blood or thyroid tissue (not recorded which). This TCR was recovered from an adult man with Graves' hyperthyroidism. The CDR3 region is CASSLATPGRGYTF. CDR3 sequence (DNA): TGTGCCAGCAGCTTAGCCACCCCTGGTCGGGGCTACACCTTC. Supplemented by reference TRBV7-9 and TRBJ1-2, the full variable domain reads DTGVSQNPRHKITKRGQNVTFRCDPISEHNRLYWYRQTLGQGPEFLTYFQNEAQLEKSRLLSDRFSAERPKGSFSTLEIQRTEQGDSAMYLCASSLATPGRGYTFGSGTRLTVV.